This record concerns one TCR beta chain sequence. Antigen specificity is unknown. This specimen comes from a study of graft-versus-host responses after intestinal transplantation. Study overall: Uniformly, recipients were administered anti-thymocyte globulin induction with subsequent tacrolimus and steroids for 3 to 4 years.

V was pared by 0 bases and J by 1 base, with 28 bases between. CDR1 and CDR2 (germline): PRHDT, FYEKMQ (reference sequence). The CDR3 is 22 amino acids. The data were produced by immunoSEQ multiplex PCR, yet TCRdb's version contains in-frame clones alone and is incomplete. The table lists some 100,000 clones, 80% to 95% of them singletons. The sample here was unstimulated CD8+ T cells sorted from spleen or lymph node cells, taken before intestinal transplant. The clonotype comes from a human donor who received an intestinal transplant. This chain joins TRBV13 and TRBJ2-1, with D hard to call. The CDR3 nucleotides read TGTGCCAGCAGCTTAGGTCGAATTATCAGTTCGAGTGGTGGCGATTCCTACAATGAGCAGTTCTTC. This gives the protein CASSLGRIISSSGGDSYNEQFF.